This record looks at one T cell receptor (beta chain) sequence and its context. The assay was immunoSEQ multiplex PCR, and TCRdb's table has in-frame clones only and misses some. The sample records about 660,000 clones, 70% to 90% being singletons. This record belongs to a study of shared T cell receptors in the human thymus. V shed 2 bases, J shed 11 bases, and the junction held 15 bases outside the gene matches. The length of the CDR3 is 18 residues. Germline V gives CDR1 SGHTA, CDR2 FQGNSA. Separately, the same data were catalogued under a study of human thymus T cells. This second study notes: Donors were healthy Finnish infants having corrective surgery for congenital heart defects. Resections removed during corrective heart surgery provided the thymus tissue used. Repertoires sampled from thymus and blood appeared biased in V and J gene usage. Unrelated individuals had highly overlapping thymic repertoires, as reported in related research.

The source is a boy under two years old with a congenital heart defect. Specimen: thymocytes. The chain uses TRBV7-2 and TRBJ1-6; 10 bases align to TRBD1. The CDR3 loop reads CASSLQRELTGGGTPLHF. CDR3 coding DNA: TGTGCCAGCAGCTTACAAAGGGAATTGACAGGGGGCGGAACACCCCTCCACTTT.